Reported below is one TCR beta chain. Its antigen is unidentified. These data come from a study of cytomegalovirus exposure and HLA in healthy donors. About the research overall: In terms of ancestry, the Caucasian-associated cluster contained roughly 80% of the 398 genotyped donors.

Points from the study as a whole: Accounts indicate the classifier identified cytomegalovirus status with strong specificity and sensitivity. Likely technical artifact: a cluster of highly shared sequence variants.

This CDR3 is 16 amino acids long. V was clipped by 4 bases and J by 5 bases; unmatched bases: 10. CDR1 LNHDA and CDR2 SQIVND come from the germline V gene (reference sequence). PCR employed 60 Vbeta and 13 Jbeta primers. Clones were sequenced by immunoSEQ multiplex PCR, and TCRdb holds only the in-frame ones, with some missing. The sample yields around 140,000 clones, around 73% seen once. Material for sequencing was PBMCs. This rearrangement joins TRBV19 to TRBJ2-5, with 10 bases that match TRBD1. This receptor was taken from a woman younger than 35 in good health and CMV-seronegative. The CDR3 bases are TGTGCCAGTAGTACCTCCCGACAGGGGGCAAGGGAGACCCAGTACTTC. Protein: CASSTSRQGARETQYF.